This T cell receptor beta chain appears in the sequencing data of a study of blood T cells in healthy people across ages. Study results and limitations: Reliance upon unsorted PBMCs precluded definitive naive versus antigen-experienced comparison. Long-lived and aged donors differed, with more naive CD4+ cells and higher diversity in the long-lived.

There are 14 residues in the CDR3. Germline V CDR1 and CDR2: MGHRA, YSYEKL. This clonotype occurred a few times. Its antigen is unknown. Then a second PCR, running roughly 7 to 11 cycles, was carried out with a sample-barcoded 5' primer and a J-beta primer mix. From the 5' RACE reads, TCRdb called clonotypes with MiXCR, one entry per CDR3 protein. The sample has over a million distinct CDR3 sequences; approximately 63% are singletons. The sample providers were healthy Caucasian people from Russia, aged about 6 to 95. Researchers report isolating at least 6 million PBMCs per sample. The chain couples TRBV4-1 to TRBJ2-4, with D perhaps TRBD1 (5 bases). The J call may be in error: the DNA end matches TRBJ2-7 better. The specimen was blood. The clonotype originates from a man younger than 35 in good health. This CDR3 is CASGQGIESYEQYF. As DNA, the CDR3 is TGCGCCAGCGGGCAGGGTATAGAGAGCTACGAGCAGTACTTC.